This T cell receptor (beta chain) was captured in a study of T cells in Graves' hyperthyroidism and ophthalmopathy. Absence of ophthalmopathy progression within 18 months defined stable Graves' hyperthyroidism. Based on clinical symptoms, serum thyroxine and TRAb, thyroid ultrasound and orbital computed tomography, diagnoses were reached. Germline CDR1 and CDR2: SGHAT and FQNNGV. The CDR3 has 16 amino acids. Trimming at V came to 3 bases and at J to 3 bases, leaving 9 bases not matched to a gene. Amplified TCR beta CDR3 regions came from RNA transcripts. HTBI primers were the set used in a first-round RT-PCR of the TCR CDR3. Via MiXCR, TCRdb re-called the multiplex PCR reads, giving one row per CDR3 protein. The sample shows some 400,000 distinct CDR3 sequences, 11% to 15% of them seen only once.

V gene TRBV11-2 combines with J gene TRBJ2-7; 9 bases are a match to TRBD2. The receptor comes from a woman aged 55-75 years with Graves' hyperthyroidism. The sequencing input was blood. CDR3 DNA sequence: TGTGCCAGCAGCTTGGCGGCGGCTAGCGGGAACTACGAGCAGTACTTC. This translates into CASSLAAASGNYEQYF.